The rows below give T cell receptor beta chains drawn from one sample of a study of blood T cell repertoires in COVID-19. The table came from immunoSEQ multiplex PCR; TCRdb's copy has only in-frame clones and leaves some out. This table holds over 130,000 clones, roughly four fifths found once. Specimen: peripheral blood. These receptors came from a woman over 75 with acute or convalescent COVID-19. CDR3s include the opening cysteine and the closing phenylalanine or tryptophan. D genes are given only for firm matches. Clone size is shown for a subset of rows, as once, few, many or a class of expanded clone.

j_call v_call cdr3_length d_call clone_size cdr3_nt cdr3_aa
TRBJ2-1 TRBV6-5 15 NA NA TGTGCCACCATGGGCGGGGTTCCGGCGTACAATGAGCAGTTCTTC CATMGGVPAYNEQFF
TRBJ1-2 TRBV5-1 16 NA NA TGCGCCAGCAGCTCCATACCGCGGACAGATATCGACGGCTACACCTTC CASSSIPRTDIDGYTF
TRBJ2-3 TRBV6-5 15 NA NA TGTGCCAGCGCCACAACGAGGGAGGCGTTCCAGACGCAGTATTTT CASATTREAFQTQYF
TRBJ1-2 TRBV7-6 15 NA NA TGTGCCAGCAGCTTAGCCATAGGGGTAGCAGGAGGCTACACCTTC CASSLAIGVAGGYTF
TRBJ2-7 TRBV28 16 NA NA TGTGCCAGCAGGAAATTAAGGGGCCAGGGTGGGTACGAGCAGTACTTC CASRKLRGQGGYEQYF
TRBJ2-5 TRBV5-1 15 TRBD2 NA TGCGCCAGCAGCGTAATAGCGGGAGAAGGAGAGACCCAGTACTTC CASSVIAGEGETQYF
TRBJ2-5 TRBV3-1/TRBV3-2 15 TRBD2 few TGTGCCAGCAGCCCGCGACTAGCGGGGTTTCAGACCCAGTACTTC CASSPRLAGFQTQYF
TRBJ2-7 TRBV7-2 13 NA NA TGTGCCAGCAGCTTAGAAAGGGGGATCGAGCAGTACTTC CASSLERGIEQYF
TRBJ1-6 TRBV7-9 13 NA NA TGTGCCACCTCGGGAGGATATAATTCACCCCTCCACTTT CATSGGYNSPLHF
TRBJ1-5 TRBV2 13 TRBD1 few TGTGCCAGCAGTGAACAGGGGGATCAGCCCCAGCATTTT CASSEQGDQPQHF
TRBJ2-4 TRBV4-2 15 NA NA TGTGCCAGCAGCCAACCTCTAGGGGCAGGAAACATTCAGTACTTC CASSQPLGAGNIQYF
TRBJ2-7 TRBV7-9 14 NA NA TGTGCCAGCAGCGCTAGCCGGAGCTCCTACGAGCAGTACTTC CASSASRSSYEQYF
TRBJ2-5 TRBV5-4 15 TRBD1 NA TGTGCCAGCAGCTCCCCTGACAGGGGAGAAGAGACCCAGTACTTC CASSSPDRGEETQYF
TRBJ1-6 TRBV5-1 16 NA NA TGCGCCAGCAGCGTAGAAGGAGTAGTCTATAATTCACCCCTCCACTTT CASSVEGVVYNSPLHF
TRBJ1-1 TRBV27 14 TRBD1 once TGTGCCAGCAGGCCGGGACAGGGGGTTTCCGAAGCTTTCTTT CASRPGQGVSEAFF
TRBJ2-1 TRBV6-2/TRBV6-3 15 NA NA TGTGCCAGCAGTTCCGGAGGGCCCTCCTACAATGAGCAGTTCTTC CASSSGGPSYNEQFF
TRBJ1-6 TRBV7-2 14 NA NA TGTGCCAGCACCCACCTAAACAGCAATTCACCCCTCCACTTT CASTHLNSNSPLHF
TRBJ1-1 TRBV28 15 TRBD1 NA TGTGCCAGCAGTCCCTCGGGACAGTCTAACACTGAAGCTTTCTTT CASSPSGQSNTEAFF
TRBJ1-6 TRBV5-1 17 NA NA TGCGCCAGCAGCCATGGCGGAGGATGGTCCTATAATTCACCCCTCCACTTT CASSHGGGWSYNSPLHF
TRBJ1-1 TRBV5-1 14 NA NA TGCGCCAGCAGCCCCAGAGGGTTAAACACTGAAGCTTTCTTT CASSPRGLNTEAFF
TRBJ1-3 TRBV10-3 11 NA NA TGTGCCACCGGACAGGGAAACACCATATATTTT CATGQGNTIYF
TRBJ2-7 TRBV5-1 15 TRBD1 NA TGCGCCAGCAGCTCTGAGGACAGGGGAGACTACGAGCAGTACTTC CASSSEDRGDYEQYF
TRBJ1-1 TRBV28 14 NA NA TGTGCCAGCAGTCAACTAACCTTATACGCCATAGCTTTCTTT CASSQLTLYAIAFF
TRBJ1-2 TRBV3-1/TRBV3-2 15 TRBD1 once TGTGCCAGCAGCCAAGATAGCACAGGGGCACATGGCTACACCTTC CASSQDSTGAHGYTF
TRBJ2-1 TRBV9 16 NA NA TGTGCCAGCAGCGTAGCTTATGGGGGGTCCCGGAATGAGCAGTTCTTC CASSVAYGGSRNEQFF
TRBJ2-7 TRBV27 16 TRBD2 once TGTGCCAGCAGTTTGCTACTAGCGGGGGGCCCCTACGAGCAGTACTTC CASSLLLAGGPYEQYF
TRBJ2-1 TRBV5-1 13 NA NA TGCGCCAGCAGCTTCCACAGGGACAATGAGCAGTTCTTC CASSFHRDNEQFF
TRBJ1-6 TRBV7-8 18 TRBD1 NA TGTGCCAGCAGCTTAGGGACAGGGTTCGCCAGCCCTGATTCACCCCTCCACTTT CASSLGTGFASPDSPLHF
TRBJ1-2 TRBV11-2 13 NA NA TGTGCCAGCAGCTTAGTACAGGGTAGCGGCTACACCTTC CASSLVQGSGYTF
TRBJ2-3 TRBV2 17 TRBD1 NA TGTGCCAGCAGTGACTTGACAGGGGCATTTAGCACAGATACGCAGTATTTT CASSDLTGAFSTDTQYF
TRBJ2-7 TRBV6-1 17 NA NA TGTGCCAGCAGTGAAGCGCTTATCGGGAGAATACCCTACGAGCAGTACTTC CASSEALIGRIPYEQYF
TRBJ1-6 TRBV4-1 16 TRBD1 few TGCGCCAGCAGTTCCAACAGGGGCGCGAGTAATTCACCCCTCCACTTT CASSSNRGASNSPLHF
TRBJ2-7 TRBV10-1 13 TRBD1 NA TGCGCCAGCAGTGGGGACAGTTCCTACGAGCAGTACTTC CASSGDSSYEQYF
TRBJ2-1 TRBV29-1 12 TRBD1 NA TGCAGCGTTGACGATGGACAGGACGAGCAGTTCTTC CSVDDGQDEQFF
TRBJ1-5 TRBV28 15 TRBD1 NA TGTGCCAGCAGTCGCGACAGGGGAGGCGGTCAGCCCCAGCATTTT CASSRDRGGGQPQHF
TRBJ2-5 TRBV10-1 14 TRBD2 NA TGCGCCAGCAGTGAGTCATCGGGGGGAGAGACCCAGTACTTC CASSESSGGETQYF
TRBJ2-5 TRBV3-1/TRBV3-2 14 NA NA TGTGCCAGCAGCCCCGGCCCAGGCCTGGAGACCCAGTACTTC CASSPGPGLETQYF
TRBJ1-1 TRBV5-5 13 NA NA TGTGCCAGCAGCATAGGGGGGGGCACTGAAGCTTTCTTT CASSIGGGTEAFF
TRBJ2-7 TRBV28 18 NA NA TGTGCCAGCAGTCCGGCGGCGGCGGCCCCCTTAAGAACCTACGAGCAGTACTTC CASSPAAAAPLRTYEQYF